The 5 T cell receptor beta chains below all came from one sample that was sequenced in a study of blood T cell repertoires in COVID-19. The data were produced by immunoSEQ multiplex PCR, yet TCRdb's version contains in-frame clones alone and is incomplete. Of 400,000 or so clones listed, 90% are singletons. Sequenced: PBMCs or T cells enriched from blood (not recorded which). The origin of the receptors is a young man who had recovered from COVID-19.

V and J are TRBV7-2 and TRBJ2-3; TRBD2 might be the D (5 bases). The V end was cut by 8 bases, the J end by 2 bases, with 8 bases between. The CDR3 sequence is 12 residues long. Germline CDR1 is SGHTA and CDR2 is FQGNSA. CDR3 region: CASGGVTDTQYF. The CDR3 nucleotides read TGTGCCAGCGGAGGTGTCACAGATACGCAGTATTTT.

J is TRBJ2-7 and V is TRBV5-1, with D possibly being TRBD2 (5 bases). Germline CDR1 reads SGHRS; CDR2 reads YFSETQ. V was trimmed by 3 bases and J by 3 bases, leaving 10 bases between them. This CDR3 region has 13 residues. The CDR3 loop is CASSSGSGYEQYF. CDR3 sequence (DNA): TGCGCCAGCAGCTCGGGATCGGGCTACGAGCAGTACTTC.

The chain is built from TRBV11-2 and TRBJ1-3; TRBD1 might be the D (5 bases). Germline V CDR1 and CDR2: SGHAT, FQNNGV. This CDR3 region has 13 residues. Trimming stripped 8 bases from V and 1 base from J, with 9 bases between. CDR3 in amino acids: CASGRGSGNTIYF. The CDR3 nucleotides are TGTGCCAGCGGGAGGGGTTCTGGAAACACCATATATTTT.

This clone was seen a single time. V and J are TRBV24-1 and TRBJ2-7; 9 nucleotides line up with TRBD1. This CDR3 spans 17 amino acids. V trimming: 5 bases; J trimming: 3 bases; junction bases outside the gene matches: 13. Germline V gene data show CDR1 as KGHDR and CDR2 as SFDVKD. CDR3 sequence reads: CATSGRGDRAGDYEQYF. CDR3 coding DNA: TGTGCCACCAGTGGCCGAGGGGACAGGGCGGGAGACTACGAGCAGTACTTC.

The chain joins TRBV5-1 to TRBJ1-6; TRBD1 might be the D (6 bases). Germline values: CDR1 SGHRS, CDR2 YFSETQ. Trimming shortened V by 0 bases and J by 0 bases, and 16 bases separated the two germline ends. The CDR3 is 19 residues long. The CDR3 here is CASSLGVVSRGSYNSPLHF. CDR3 nucleotides: TGCGCCAGCAGCTTGGGAGTAGTGTCCAGGGGCTCCTATAATTCACCCCTCCACTTT.